This T cell receptor (beta chain) was found in a study of T cells after yellow fever vaccination. Turning to the study itself: Each low-cell-number fraction was prepared by means of SMART-Seq v4 Ultra Low Input. Study conclusions and caveats: Post-booster samples contained most primary-vaccination clones (around 96% CD4, about 87% CD8). Weaker overall, the secondary response nonetheless peaked faster (day 5 versus 15).

The 5'RACE template-switching step produced TCR cDNA and added a universal primer site and UMIs. Via MiXCR, TCRdb re-called the 5' RACE reads, giving one row per CDR3 protein. The sample shows just over 300,000 distinct CDR3 sequences, 3% to 4.5% of them seen only once. Looked up from germline, CDR1 is DFQATT and CDR2 is SNEGSKA (reference sequence). V was trimmed by 0 bases and J by 4 bases, leaving 10 bases between them. This CDR3 comprises 14 residues. This clonotype showed up just a few times. Its antigen is not known. Here the sequenced sample was PBMCs, taken on the day of the yellow fever booster vaccination. The chain employs TRBV20-1 and TRBJ1-5, with D unresolved. The TCR was taken from a man aged 18-30 years who received the YFV17D yellow fever vaccine. CDR3 in amino acids: CSARDGRRNQPQHF. The DNA for the CDR3 is TGCAGTGCTAGAGATGGAAGGAGGAATCAGCCCCAGCATTTT.